Below, 3 T cell receptor beta chains from the same sample are listed, as sequenced in a study of blood T cell repertoires in COVID-19. The protocol was immunoSEQ multiplex PCR, while the TCRdb copy is restricted to in-frame clones and leaves out a portion. Of roughly 120,000 clones in the sample, under 95% are singletons; the top ten hold roughly 4.5%. The sample was peripheral blood. The receptor set was obtained from a man aged 55-75 years with COVID-19, enrolled during active disease.

V gene TRBV5-8 combines with J gene TRBJ1-5, with 7 bases that match TRBD1. V shed 4 bases and J 6 bases; nucleotides not matched to a gene: 7. There are 14 residues in the CDR3. The V gene's germline CDR1 is SGHTS and CDR2 YDEGEE. DNA for the CDR3: TGTGCCAGCAGCCCTAGACAGGGCAGTCAGCCCCAGCATTTT. Its translation: CASSPRQGSQPQHF.

V gene TRBV10-2 combines with J gene TRBJ2-7; 8 nucleotides match TRBD2. The junction had 14 bases not matched to a gene; V was cut back by 11 bases and J by 5 bases. Germline V gene lookup returns CDR1 WSHSY and CDR2 SAAADI. The CDR3 covers 14 residues. The CDR3 reads CASRDRGGVHEQYF. As DNA, the CDR3 is TGCGCCTCCCGAGACCGGGGGGGGGTCCACGAGCAGTACTTC.

V usage is TRBV27 and J usage is TRBJ2-3, with TRBD2 identical over 7 bases. The CDR3 is 17 amino acids. Trimming removed 5 bases from V and 1 base from J; junction bases left unmatched: 12. The V gene's germline CDR1 is MNHEY and CDR2 SMNVEV (reference sequence). CDR3: CASSLVRGRAGTDTQYF. The CDR3 DNA sequence: TGTGCCAGCAGTCTCGTACGGGGGAGGGCCGGCACAGATACGCAGTATTTT.